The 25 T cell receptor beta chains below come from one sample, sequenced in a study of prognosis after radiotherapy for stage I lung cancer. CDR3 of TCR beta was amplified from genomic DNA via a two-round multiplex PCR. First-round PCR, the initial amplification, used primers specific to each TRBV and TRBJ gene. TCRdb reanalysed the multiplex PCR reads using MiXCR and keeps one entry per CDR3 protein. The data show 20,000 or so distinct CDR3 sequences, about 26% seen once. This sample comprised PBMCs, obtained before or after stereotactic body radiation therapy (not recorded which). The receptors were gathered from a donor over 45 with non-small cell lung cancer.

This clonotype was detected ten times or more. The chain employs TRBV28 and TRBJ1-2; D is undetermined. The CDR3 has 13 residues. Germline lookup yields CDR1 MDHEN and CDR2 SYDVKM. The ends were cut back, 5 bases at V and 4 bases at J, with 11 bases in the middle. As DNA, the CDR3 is TGTGCCAGCAGTCCCGGACTGGGCTATGGCTACACCTTC. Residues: CASSPGLGYGYTF.

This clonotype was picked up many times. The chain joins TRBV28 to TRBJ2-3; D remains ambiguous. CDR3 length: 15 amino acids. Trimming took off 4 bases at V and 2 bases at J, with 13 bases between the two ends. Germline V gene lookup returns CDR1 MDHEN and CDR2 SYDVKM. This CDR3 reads CASSSPDGLTDTQYF. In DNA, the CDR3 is TGTGCCAGCAGTTCCCCGGACGGGCTCACAGATACGCAGTATTTT.

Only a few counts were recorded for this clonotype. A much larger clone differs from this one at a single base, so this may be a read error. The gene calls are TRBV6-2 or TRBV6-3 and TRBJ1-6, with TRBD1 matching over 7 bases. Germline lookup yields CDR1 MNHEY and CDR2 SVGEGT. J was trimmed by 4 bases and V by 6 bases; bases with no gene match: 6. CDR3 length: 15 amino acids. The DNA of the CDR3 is TGTGCCAGCAGGCTCCAGGGACAGTATAATTCACCCCTCCACTTT. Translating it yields CASRLQGQYNSPLHF.

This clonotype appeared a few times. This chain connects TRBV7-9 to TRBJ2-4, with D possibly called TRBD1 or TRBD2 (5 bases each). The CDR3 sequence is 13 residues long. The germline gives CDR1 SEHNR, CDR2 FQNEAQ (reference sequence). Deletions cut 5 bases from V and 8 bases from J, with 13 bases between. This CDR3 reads CASSLAGRDIQYF. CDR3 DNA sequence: TGTGCCAGCAGCCTCGCAGGGAGAGACATTCAGTACTTC.

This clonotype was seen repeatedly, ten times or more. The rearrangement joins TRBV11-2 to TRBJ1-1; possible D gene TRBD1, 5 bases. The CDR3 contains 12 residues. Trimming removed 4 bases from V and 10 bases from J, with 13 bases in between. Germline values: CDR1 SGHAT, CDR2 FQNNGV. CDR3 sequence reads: CASSSRTGVAFF. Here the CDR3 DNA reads TGTGCCAGCAGCTCACGGACGGGGGTAGCTTTCTTT.

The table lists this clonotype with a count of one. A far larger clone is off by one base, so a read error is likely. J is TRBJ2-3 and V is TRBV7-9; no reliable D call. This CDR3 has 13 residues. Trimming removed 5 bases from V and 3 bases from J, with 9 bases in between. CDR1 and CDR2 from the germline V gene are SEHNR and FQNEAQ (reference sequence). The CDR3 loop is CASSNITTDTQYF. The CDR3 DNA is TGTGCCAGCAGCAATATTACTACAGATACGCAGTATTTT. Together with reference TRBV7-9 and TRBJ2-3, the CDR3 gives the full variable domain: DTGVSQNPRHKITKRGQNVTFRCDPISEHNRLYWYRQTLGQGPEFLTYFQNEAQLEKSRLLSDRFSAERPKGSFSTLEIQRTEQGDSAMYLCASSNITTDTQYFGPGTRLTVL.

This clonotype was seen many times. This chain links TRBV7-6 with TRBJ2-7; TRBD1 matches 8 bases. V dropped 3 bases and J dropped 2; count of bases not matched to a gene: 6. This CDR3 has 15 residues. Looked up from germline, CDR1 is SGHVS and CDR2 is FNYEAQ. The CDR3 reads CASSFRQGPTYEQYF. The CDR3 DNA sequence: TGTGCCAGCAGCTTTAGACAGGGGCCGACCTACGAGCAGTACTTC.

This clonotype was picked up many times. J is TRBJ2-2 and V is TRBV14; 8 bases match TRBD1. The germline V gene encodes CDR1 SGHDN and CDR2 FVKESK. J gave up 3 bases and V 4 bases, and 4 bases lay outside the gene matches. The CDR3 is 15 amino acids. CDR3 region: CASSPKQGDTGELFF. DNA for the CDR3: TGTGCCAGCAGCCCGAAACAGGGGGACACCGGGGAGCTGTTTTTT.

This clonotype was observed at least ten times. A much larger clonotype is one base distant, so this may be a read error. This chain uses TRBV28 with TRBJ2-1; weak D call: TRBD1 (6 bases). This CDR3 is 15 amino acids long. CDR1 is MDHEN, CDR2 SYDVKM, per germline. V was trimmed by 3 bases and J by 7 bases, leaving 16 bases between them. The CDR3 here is CASSLAQGRVNEQFF. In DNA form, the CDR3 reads TGTGCCAGCAGTTTGGCACAGGGAAGAGTTAATGAGCAGTTCTTC.

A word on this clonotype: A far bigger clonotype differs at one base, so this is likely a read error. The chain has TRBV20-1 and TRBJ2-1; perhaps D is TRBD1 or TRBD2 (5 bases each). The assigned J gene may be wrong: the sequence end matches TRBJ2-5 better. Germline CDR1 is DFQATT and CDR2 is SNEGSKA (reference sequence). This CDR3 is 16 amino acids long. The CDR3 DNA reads TGCAGTGCTAGTCCCATGACTATCGGGACCCAAGAGACCCAGTACTTC. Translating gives CSASPMTIGTQETQYF.

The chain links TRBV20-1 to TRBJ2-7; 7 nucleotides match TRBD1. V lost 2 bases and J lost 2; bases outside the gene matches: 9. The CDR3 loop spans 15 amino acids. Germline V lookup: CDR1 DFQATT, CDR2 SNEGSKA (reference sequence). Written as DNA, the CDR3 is TGCAGTGCTAGAAATCGCGACAGGGACCCCTACGAGCAGTACTTC. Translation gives CSARNRDRDPYEQYF.

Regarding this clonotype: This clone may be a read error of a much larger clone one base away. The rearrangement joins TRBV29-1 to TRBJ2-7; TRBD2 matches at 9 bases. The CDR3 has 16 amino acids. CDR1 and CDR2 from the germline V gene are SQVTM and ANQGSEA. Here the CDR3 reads CSVETSGSEPSYEQCF. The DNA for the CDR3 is TGCAGCGTTGAAACTAGCGGGTCGGAGCCTTCCTACGAGCAGTGCTTC.

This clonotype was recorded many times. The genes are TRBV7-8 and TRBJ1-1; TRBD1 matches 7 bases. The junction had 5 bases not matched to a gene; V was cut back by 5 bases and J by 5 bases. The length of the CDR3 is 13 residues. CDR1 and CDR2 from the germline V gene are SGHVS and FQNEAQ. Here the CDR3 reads CASSPTGETEAFF. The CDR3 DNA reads TGTGCCAGCAGCCCAACAGGGGAAACTGAAGCTTTCTTT.

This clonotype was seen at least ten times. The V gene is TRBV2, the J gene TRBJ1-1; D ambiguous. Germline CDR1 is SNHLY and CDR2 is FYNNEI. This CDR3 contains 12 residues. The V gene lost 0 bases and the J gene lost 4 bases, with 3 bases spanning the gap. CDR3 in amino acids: CASSEASTEAFF. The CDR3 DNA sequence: TGTGCCAGCAGTGAAGCCAGCACTGAAGCTTTCTTT.

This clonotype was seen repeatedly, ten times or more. CDR3: CASSEGDSRSSSYNSPLHF. In DNA form, the CDR3 reads TGTGCCAGCAGTGAAGGGGACAGCAGATCGAGCTCCTATAATTCACCCCTCCACTTT. The chain uses TRBV2 and TRBJ1-6; 7 bases are shared with TRBD1. V trimming: 1 base; J trimming: 0 bases; junction bases outside the gene matches: 9. CDR3 size: 19 residues. Per the germline V gene, CDR1 is SNHLY and CDR2 is FYNNEI.

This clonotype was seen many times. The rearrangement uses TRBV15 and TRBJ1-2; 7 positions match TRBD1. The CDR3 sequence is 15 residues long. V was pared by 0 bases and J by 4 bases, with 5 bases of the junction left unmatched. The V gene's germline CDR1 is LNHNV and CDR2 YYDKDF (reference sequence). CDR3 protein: CATSREEGGIYGYTF. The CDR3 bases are TGTGCCACCAGCAGAGAGGAAGGGGGCATCTATGGCTACACCTTC. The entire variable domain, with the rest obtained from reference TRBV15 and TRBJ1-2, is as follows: DAMVIQNPRYQVTQFGKPVTLSCSQTLNHNVMYWYQQKSSQAPKLLFHYYDKDFNNEADTPDNFQSRRPNTSFCFLDIRSPGLGDTAMYLCATSREEGGIYGYTFGSGTRLTVV.

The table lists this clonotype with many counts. CDR3 sequence (DNA): TGCGCCAGGGGAGGGGGGAATGAGCAGTTCTTC. Translating gives CARGGGNEQFF. V gene TRBV4-3 combines with J gene TRBJ2-1, with D perhaps matching TRBD2 (7 bases). Germline V CDR1 and CDR2: LGHNA, YSLEER. The CDR3 consists of 11 residues. The ends were cut back, 9 bases at V and 7 bases at J, with 10 bases in the middle.

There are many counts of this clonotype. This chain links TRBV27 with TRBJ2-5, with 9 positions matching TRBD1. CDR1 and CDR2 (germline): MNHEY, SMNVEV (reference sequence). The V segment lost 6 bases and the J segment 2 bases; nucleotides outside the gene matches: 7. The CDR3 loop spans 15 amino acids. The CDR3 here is CASSPDRGGQETQYF. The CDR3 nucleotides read TGTGCCAGCAGCCCGGACAGGGGAGGTCAAGAGACCCAGTACTTC.

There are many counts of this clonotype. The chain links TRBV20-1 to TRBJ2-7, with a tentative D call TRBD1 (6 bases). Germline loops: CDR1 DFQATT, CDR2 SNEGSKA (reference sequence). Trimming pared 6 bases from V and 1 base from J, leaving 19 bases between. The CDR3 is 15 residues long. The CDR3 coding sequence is TGCAGTGCAAGAAAGAACAGGGCGTTGTCCTACGAGCAGTACTTC. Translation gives CSARKNRALSYEQYF.

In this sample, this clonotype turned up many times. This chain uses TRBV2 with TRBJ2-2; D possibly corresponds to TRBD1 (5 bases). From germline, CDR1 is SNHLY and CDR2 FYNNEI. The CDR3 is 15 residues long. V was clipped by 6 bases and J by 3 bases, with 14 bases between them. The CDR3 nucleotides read TGTGCCAGCAGGCCGATAGACAGAGACACCGGGGAGCTGTTTTTT. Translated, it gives CASRPIDRDTGELFF.

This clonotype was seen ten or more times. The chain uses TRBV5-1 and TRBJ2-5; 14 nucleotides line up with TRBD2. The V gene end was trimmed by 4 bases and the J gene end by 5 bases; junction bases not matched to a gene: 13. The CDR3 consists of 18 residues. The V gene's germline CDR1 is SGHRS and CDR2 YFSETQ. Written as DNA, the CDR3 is TGCGCCAGCAGCCTCTATACCGGGACTAGCGGGAGTGGCGAGACCCAGTACTTC. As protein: CASSLYTGTSGSGETQYF.

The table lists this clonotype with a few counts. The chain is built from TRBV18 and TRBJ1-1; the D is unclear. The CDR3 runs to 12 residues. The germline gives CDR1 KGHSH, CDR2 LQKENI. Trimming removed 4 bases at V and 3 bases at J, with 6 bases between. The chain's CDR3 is CASSHGDTEAFF. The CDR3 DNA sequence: TGTGCCAGCTCACACGGGGACACTGAAGCTTTCTTT.

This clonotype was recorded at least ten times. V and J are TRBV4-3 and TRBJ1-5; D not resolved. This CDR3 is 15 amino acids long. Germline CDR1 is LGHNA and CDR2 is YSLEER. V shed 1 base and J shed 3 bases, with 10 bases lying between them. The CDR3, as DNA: TGCGCCAGCAGCCAAGGAGCGGGGAACAATCAGCCCCAGCATTTT. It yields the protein CASSQGAGNNQPQHF.

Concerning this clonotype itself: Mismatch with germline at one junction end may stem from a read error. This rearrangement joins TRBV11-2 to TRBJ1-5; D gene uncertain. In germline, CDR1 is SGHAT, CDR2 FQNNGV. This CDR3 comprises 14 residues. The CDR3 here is CARSLGQFNQNQHF. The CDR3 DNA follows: TGTGCCAGAAGCTTAGGGCAGTTCAATCAGAACCAGCATTTT.

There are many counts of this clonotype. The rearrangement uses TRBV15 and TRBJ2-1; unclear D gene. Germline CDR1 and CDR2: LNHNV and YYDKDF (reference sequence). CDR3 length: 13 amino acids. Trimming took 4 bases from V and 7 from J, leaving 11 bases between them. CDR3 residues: CATSTAHLNEQFF. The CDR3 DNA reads TGTGCCACCAGCACTGCCCACCTTAATGAGCAGTTCTTC.